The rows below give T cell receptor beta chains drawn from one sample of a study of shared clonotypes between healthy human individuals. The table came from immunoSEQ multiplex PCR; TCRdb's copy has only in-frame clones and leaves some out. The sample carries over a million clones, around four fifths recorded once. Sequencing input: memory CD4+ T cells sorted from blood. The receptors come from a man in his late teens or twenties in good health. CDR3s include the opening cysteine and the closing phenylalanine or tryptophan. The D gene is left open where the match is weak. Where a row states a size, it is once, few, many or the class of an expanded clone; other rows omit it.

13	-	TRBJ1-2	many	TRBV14	CASSSRDNYGYTF	TGTGCCAGCAGCTCCCGGGACAACTATGGCTACACCTTC
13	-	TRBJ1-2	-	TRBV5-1	CASSLNGDYGYTF	TGCGCCAGCAGCTTGAATGGGGACTATGGCTACACCTTC
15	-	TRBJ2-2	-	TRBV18	CASSPVQEPTGELFF	TGTGCCAGCTCACCCGTACAGGAACCCACCGGGGAGCTGTTTTTT
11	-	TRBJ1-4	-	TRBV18	CASSTGQKLFF	TGTGCCAGCTCGACCGGTCAAAAACTGTTTTTT
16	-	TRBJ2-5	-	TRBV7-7	CASSLGAWQGQETQYF	TGTGCTAGCAGCTTAGGGGCCTGGCAGGGACAAGAGACCCAGTACTTC
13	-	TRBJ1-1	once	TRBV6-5	CASTTRGAMSAFF	TGTGCCAGCACCACCCGCGGGGCAATGTCAGCTTTCTTT
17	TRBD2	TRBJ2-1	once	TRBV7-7	CASSSPGGGGTYNEQFF	TGTGCTAGCAGCTCTCCGGGAGGCGGGGGGACCTACAATGAGCAGTTCTTC
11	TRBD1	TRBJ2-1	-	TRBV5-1	CASSGTGGQFF	TGCGCCAGCAGCGGAACAGGGGGCCAATTCTTC
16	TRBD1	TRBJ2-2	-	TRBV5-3	CARSFPGQANTGELFF	TGTGCCAGAAGCTTTCCGGGACAGGCGAACACCGGGGAGCTGTTTTTT
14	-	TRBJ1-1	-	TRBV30	CAWRPTGTNTEAFF	TGTGCCTGGAGACCTACCGGGACGAACACTGAAGCTTTCTTT
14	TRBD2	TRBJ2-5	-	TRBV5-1	CASSAGTRGETQYF	TGCGCCAGCAGCGCGGGGACTAGAGGAGAGACCCAGTACTTC
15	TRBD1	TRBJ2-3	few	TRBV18	CASSLGQGRTDTQYF	TGTGCCAGCTCACTAGGACAGGGGAGGACAGATACGCAGTATTTT
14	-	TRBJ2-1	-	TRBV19	CASSFGTPDNEQFF	TGTGCCAGTAGTTTCGGGACGCCGGACAATGAGCAGTTCTTC
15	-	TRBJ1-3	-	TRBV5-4	CASSPGSGFGNTIYF	TGTGCCAGCAGCCCAGGGTCGGGGTTCGGAAACACCATATATTTT
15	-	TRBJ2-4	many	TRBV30	CAWSVRVLAKNIQYF	TGTGCCTGGAGTGTACGGGTACTAGCCAAAAACATTCAGTACTTC
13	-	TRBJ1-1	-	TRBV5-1	CASSFQGTTEAFF	TGCGCCAGCAGCTTTCAGGGTACCACTGAAGCTTTCTTT
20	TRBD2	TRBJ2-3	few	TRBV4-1	CASSQEGLAGGLRSTDTQYF	TGCGCCAGCAGCCAAGAGGGGCTAGCGGGTGGTTTAAGGAGCACAGATACGCAGTATTTT